The sequence of this TCR beta chain was determined in a study of blood T cell repertoires in COVID-19. Sequenced by immunoSEQ multiplex PCR; TCRdb stores in-frame clones only, minus some. The table has 95,000 to 150,000 clones, 85% seen once. This clone was counted a single time. This CDR3 is built from 12 residues. V was cut by 3 bases and J by 3 bases, with 4 bases left in between. Germline V gives CDR1 MDHEN, CDR2 SYDVKM. The chain is built from TRBV28 and TRBJ2-3; no clear D gene. The sample consisted of peripheral blood. The TCR sequence derives from a woman aged 80 or older with COVID-19, enrolled during active disease. CDR3 nucleotide sequence: TGTGCCAGCAGTTTTCAAACAGATACGCAGTATTTT. Translated, it gives CASSFQTDTQYF.